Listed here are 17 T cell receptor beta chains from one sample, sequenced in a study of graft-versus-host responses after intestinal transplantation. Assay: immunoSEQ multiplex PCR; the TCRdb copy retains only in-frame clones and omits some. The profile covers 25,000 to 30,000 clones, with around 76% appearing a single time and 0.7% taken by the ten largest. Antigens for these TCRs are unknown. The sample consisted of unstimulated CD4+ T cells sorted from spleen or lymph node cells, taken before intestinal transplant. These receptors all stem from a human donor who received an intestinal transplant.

As DNA, the CDR3 is TGTGCCAGCAGTGAAAGAAGGACTAGCATGTACCAAGAGACCCAGTACTTC. Translated: CASSERRTSMYQETQYF. The V and J genes are TRBV2 and TRBJ2-5; 8 bases line up with TRBD2. CDR1 SNHLY and CDR2 FYNNEI come from the germline V gene. Germline trimming cut 2 bases from V and 0 bases from J; bases unmatched to any gene: 8. The CDR3 loop spans 17 amino acids.

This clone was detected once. This CDR3 is CSVVSGYTF. The CDR3 nucleotides read TGCAGCGTTGTAAGTGGCTACACCTTC. The V gene is TRBV29-1, the J gene TRBJ1-2; D gene uncertain. CDR3 length: 9 residues. V lost 4 bases to trimming and J lost 7 bases, with 4 bases between them. Germline assignment: CDR1 SQVTM and CDR2 ANQGSEA.

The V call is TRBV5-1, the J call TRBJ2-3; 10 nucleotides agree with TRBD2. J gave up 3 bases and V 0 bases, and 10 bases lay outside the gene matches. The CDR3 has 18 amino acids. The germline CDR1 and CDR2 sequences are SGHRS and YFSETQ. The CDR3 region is CASSLGVAGGSTTDTQYF. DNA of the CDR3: TGCGCCAGCAGCTTGGGAGTAGCGGGGGGATCAACGACAGATACGCAGTATTTT.

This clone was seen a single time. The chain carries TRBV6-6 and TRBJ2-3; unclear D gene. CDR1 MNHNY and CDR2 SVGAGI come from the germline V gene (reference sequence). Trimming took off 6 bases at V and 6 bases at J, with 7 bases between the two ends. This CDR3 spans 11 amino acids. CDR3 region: CASSPHDTQYF. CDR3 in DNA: TGTGCCAGCAGCCCCCACGATACGCAGTATTTT.

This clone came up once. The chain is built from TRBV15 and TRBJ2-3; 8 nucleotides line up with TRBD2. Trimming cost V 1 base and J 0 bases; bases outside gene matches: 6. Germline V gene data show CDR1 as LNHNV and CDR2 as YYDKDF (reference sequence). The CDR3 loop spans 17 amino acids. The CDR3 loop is CATSRAGGPSSTDTQYF. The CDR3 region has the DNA TGTGCCACCAGCAGAGCGGGGGGGCCATCTAGCACAGATACGCAGTATTTT.

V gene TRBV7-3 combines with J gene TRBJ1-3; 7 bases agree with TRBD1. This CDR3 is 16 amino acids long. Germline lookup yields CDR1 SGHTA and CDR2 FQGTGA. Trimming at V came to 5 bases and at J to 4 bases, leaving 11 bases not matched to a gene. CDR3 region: CASSPHGDSGGNTIYF. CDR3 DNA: TGTGCCAGCAGCCCCCACGGGGACAGTGGGGGAAACACCATATATTTT.

In nucleotides, the CDR3 is TGTGCCAGCAGCCCCCGAGCGGGGGCCAGAAAAGAGACCCAGTACTTC. This codes for CASSPRAGARKETQYF. The J gene is TRBJ2-5, the V gene TRBV5-4; 8 bases are a match to TRBD2. This CDR3 has 16 amino acids. Trimming cost V 4 bases and J 3 bases; bases outside gene matches: 11. Germline values: CDR1 SGHNT, CDR2 YYREEE (reference sequence).

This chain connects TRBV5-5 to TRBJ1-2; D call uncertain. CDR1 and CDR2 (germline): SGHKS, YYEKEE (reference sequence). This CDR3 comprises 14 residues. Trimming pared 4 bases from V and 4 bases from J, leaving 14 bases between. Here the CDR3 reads CASSPASYSYGYTF. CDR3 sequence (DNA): TGTGCCAGCAGCCCGGCCAGTTACTCCTATGGCTACACCTTC.

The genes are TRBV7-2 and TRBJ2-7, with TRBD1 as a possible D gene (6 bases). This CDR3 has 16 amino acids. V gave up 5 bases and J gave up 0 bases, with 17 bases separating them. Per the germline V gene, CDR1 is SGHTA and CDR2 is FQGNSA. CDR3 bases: TGTGCCAGCAGCGCAAGGGCAGGGGCAAGCTCCTACGAGCAGTACTTC. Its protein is CASSARAGASSYEQYF.

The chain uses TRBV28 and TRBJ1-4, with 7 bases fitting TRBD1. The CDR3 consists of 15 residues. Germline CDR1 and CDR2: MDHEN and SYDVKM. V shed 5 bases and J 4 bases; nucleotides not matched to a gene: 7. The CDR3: CASSPWDSFNEKLFF. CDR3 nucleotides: TGTGCCAGCAGTCCCTGGGACAGTTTTAATGAAAAACTGTTTTTT.

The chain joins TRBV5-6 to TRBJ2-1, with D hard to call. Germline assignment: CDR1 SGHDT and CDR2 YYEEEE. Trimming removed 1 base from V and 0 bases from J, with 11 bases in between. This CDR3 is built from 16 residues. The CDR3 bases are TGTGCCAGCAGCTTGAGGCAGGCGAGCTCCTACAATGAGCAGTTCTTC. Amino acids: CASSLRQASSYNEQFF.

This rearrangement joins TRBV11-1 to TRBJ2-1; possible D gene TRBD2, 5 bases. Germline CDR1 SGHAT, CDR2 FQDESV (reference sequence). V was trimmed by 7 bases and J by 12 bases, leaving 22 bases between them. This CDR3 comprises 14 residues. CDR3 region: CASKPTRASDAQFF. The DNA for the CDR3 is TGTGCCAGCAAACCAACGAGGGCCTCCGATGCGCAGTTCTTC.

CDR3 bases: TGCGCCAGCAGCCTTGGACTAGCGGGATATAATCAGAACACCGGGGAGCTGTTTTTT. As protein: CASSLGLAGYNQNTGELFF. The gene calls are TRBV5-1 and TRBJ2-2; 12 bases line up with TRBD2. The CDR3 covers 19 residues. The trim removed 4 bases at V and 1 base at J, leaving 11 bases unmatched. From germline, CDR1 is SGHRS and CDR2 YFSETQ.

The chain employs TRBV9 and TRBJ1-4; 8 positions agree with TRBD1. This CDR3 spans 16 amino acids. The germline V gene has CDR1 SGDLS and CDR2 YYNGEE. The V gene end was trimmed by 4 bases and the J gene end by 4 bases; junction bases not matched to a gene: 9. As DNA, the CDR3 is TGTGCCAGCAGCCTTAGCGGGACAGGCTTTAATGAAAAACTGTTTTTT. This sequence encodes CASSLSGTGFNEKLFF.

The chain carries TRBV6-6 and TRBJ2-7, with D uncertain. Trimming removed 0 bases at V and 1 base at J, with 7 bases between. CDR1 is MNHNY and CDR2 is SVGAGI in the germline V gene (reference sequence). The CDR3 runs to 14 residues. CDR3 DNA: TGTGCCAGCAGTTACTCATTCCTTTCCTACGAGCAGTACTTC. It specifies CASSYSFLSYEQYF.

The CDR3 loop reads CASSQEETQYF. As DNA, the CDR3 is TGTGCCAGCAGCCAAGAAGAGACCCAGTACTTC. The V gene is TRBV14, the J gene TRBJ2-5, with D unclear. The length of the CDR3 is 11 residues. The V gene lost 0 bases and the J gene lost 4 bases, with 0 bases spanning the gap. Germline-derived CDR1 and CDR2 are SGHDN and FVKESK.

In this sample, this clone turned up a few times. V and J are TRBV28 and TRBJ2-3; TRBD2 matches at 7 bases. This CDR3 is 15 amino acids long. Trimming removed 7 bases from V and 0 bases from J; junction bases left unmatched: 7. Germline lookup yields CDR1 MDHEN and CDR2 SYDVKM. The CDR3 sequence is CASIGAGESTDTQYF. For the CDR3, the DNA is TGTGCCAGCATCGGCGCGGGAGAGAGCACAGATACGCAGTATTTT.